The following is a TCR beta chain sequence with its context. The length of the CDR3 is 15 residues. V lost 1 base to trimming and J lost 8 bases; unmatched junction nucleotides: 7. Germline-derived CDR1 and CDR2 are SGHNT and YENEEA. This entry is derived from a study of shared T cell receptors in the human thymus. Generated by immunoSEQ multiplex PCR, the TCRdb table keeps only in-frame clones and is missing some. The sample shows almost 550,000 clones, around three quarters of them seen only once. These records were also assigned to another study, of human thymus T cells. This second study notes: Donors were healthy Finnish babies undergoing corrective operations for congenital heart defects. What appeared biased in thymic and blood repertoires was the usage of V and J genes.

This sequence joins TRBV11-3 and TRBJ2-1; 8 bases align to TRBD2. This clonotype was sampled from a boy less than two years old with a congenital heart defect. Sequences were obtained from thymocytes. CDR3 sequence: CASSLGRGALHEQFF. The CDR3 DNA sequence: TGTGCCAGCAGCTTAGGGCGGGGGGCTTTGCATGAGCAGTTCTTC.